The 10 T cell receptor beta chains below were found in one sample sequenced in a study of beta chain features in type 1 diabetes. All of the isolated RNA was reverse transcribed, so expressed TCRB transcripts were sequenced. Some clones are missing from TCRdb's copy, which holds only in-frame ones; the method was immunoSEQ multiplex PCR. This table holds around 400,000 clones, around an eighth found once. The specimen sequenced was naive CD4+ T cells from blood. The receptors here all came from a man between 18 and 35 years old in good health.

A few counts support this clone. The chain's CDR3 is CASRIRGGELFF. The CDR3 region has the DNA TGTGCCAGTAGGATTCGGGGCGGGGAGCTGTTTTTT. The rearrangement links TRBV19 to TRBJ2-2; possibly TRBD2 for D (5 bases). V was cut by 6 bases and J by 7 bases, with 9 bases left in between. Germline V CDR1 and CDR2: LNHDA, SQIVND (reference sequence). The CDR3 totals 12 residues.

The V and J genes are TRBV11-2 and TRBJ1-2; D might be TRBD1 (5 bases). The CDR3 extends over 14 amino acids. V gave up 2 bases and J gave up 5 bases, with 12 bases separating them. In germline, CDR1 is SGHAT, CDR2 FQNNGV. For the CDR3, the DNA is TGTGCCAGCAGCTTAAATCAGGGATGGTATGGCTACACCTTC. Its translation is CASSLNQGWYGYTF.

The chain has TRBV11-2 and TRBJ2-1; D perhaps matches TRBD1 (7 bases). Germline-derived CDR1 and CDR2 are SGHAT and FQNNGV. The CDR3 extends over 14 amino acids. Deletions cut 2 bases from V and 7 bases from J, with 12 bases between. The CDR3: CASSLRQGGNEQFF. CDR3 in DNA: TGTGCCAGCAGCTTACGCCAGGGGGGTAATGAGCAGTTCTTC.

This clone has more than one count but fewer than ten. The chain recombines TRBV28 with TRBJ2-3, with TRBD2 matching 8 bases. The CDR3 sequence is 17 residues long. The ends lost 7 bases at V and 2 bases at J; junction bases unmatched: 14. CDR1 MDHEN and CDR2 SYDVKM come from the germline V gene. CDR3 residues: CASTRPSGRGPTDTQYF. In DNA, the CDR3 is TGTGCCAGCACCCGACCGAGCGGGAGAGGGCCCACAGATACGCAGTATTTT.

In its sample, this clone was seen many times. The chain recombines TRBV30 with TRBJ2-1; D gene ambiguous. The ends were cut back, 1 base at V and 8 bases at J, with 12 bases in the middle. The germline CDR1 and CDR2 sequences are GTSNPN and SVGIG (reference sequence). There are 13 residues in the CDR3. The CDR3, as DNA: TGTGCCTGGAGTGCTCGCTGGGCTTATGAGCAGTTCTTC. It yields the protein CAWSARWAYEQFF.

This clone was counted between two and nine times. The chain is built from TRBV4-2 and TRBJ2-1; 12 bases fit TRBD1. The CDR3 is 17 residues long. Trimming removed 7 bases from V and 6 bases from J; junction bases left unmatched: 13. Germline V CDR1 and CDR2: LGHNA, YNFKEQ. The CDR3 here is CASNPGQGALPTNEQFF. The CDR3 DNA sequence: TGTGCCAGCAACCCGGGACAGGGGGCTTTACCTACCAATGAGCAGTTCTTC.

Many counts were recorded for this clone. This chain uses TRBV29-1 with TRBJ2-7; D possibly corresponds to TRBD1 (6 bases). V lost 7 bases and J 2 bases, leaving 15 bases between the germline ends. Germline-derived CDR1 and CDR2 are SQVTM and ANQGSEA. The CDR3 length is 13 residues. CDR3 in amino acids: CSAWTEGPYEQYF. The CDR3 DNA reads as TGCAGCGCCTGGACAGAGGGACCCTACGAGCAGTACTTC.

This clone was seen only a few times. The CDR3 spells CASSREETQYF. The CDR3 region has the DNA TGTGCCAGTAGCAGAGAAGAGACCCAGTACTTC. V usage is TRBV7-3 and J usage is TRBJ2-5, with D unresolved. V was shortened by 9 bases and J by 3 bases, with 8 bases between the two germline ends. Germline CDR1 and CDR2: SGHTA and FQGTGA. This CDR3 comprises 11 residues.

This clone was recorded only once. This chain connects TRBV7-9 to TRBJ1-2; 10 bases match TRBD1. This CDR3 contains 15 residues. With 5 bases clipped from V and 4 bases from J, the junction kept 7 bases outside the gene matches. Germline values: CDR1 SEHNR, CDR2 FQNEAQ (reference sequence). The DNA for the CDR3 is TGTGCCAGCAGCGATGACAGGGGGCCAGCCTATGGCTACACCTTC. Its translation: CASSDDRGPAYGYTF. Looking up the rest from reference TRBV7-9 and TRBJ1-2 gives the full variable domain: DTGVSQNPRHKITKRGQNVTFRCDPISEHNRLYWYRQTLGQGPEFLTYFQNEAQLEKSRLLSDRFSAERPKGSFSTLEIQRTEQGDSAMYLCASSDDRGPAYGYTFGSGTRLTVV.

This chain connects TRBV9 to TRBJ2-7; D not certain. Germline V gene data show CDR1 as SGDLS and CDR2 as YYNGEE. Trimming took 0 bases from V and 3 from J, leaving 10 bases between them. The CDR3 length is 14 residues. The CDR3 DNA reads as TGTGCCAGCAGCGTAGGCGTAGCCGACTACGAGCAGTACTTC. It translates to CASSVGVADYEQYF.